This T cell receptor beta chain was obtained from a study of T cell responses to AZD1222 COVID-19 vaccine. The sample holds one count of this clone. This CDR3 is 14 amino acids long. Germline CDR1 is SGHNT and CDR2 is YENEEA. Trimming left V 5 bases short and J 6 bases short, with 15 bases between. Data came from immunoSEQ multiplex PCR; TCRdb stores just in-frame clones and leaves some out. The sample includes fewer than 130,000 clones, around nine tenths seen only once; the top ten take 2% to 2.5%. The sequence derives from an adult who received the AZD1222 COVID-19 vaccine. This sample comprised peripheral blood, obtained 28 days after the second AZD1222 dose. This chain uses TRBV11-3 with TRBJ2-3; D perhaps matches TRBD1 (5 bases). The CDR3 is CASSASGKGDTQYF. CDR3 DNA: TGTGCCAGCAGCGCGTCAGGGAAAGGGGATACGCAGTATTTT.